This TCR beta chain was identified in a study of cytomegalovirus exposure and HLA in healthy donors. Overall study context: Prior work identified around 120 million unique TCR beta sequences in roughly 190 million T cells. Study results and caveats: About 87% or about 30% of the time was how often most TCR beta V segments were productive, according to an earlier analysis.

Points on this clone: The antigen is unknown.

The primer mix had 60 Vbeta and 13 Jbeta primers. Profiled with immunoSEQ multiplex PCR; TCRdb holds only in-frame clones, not every one. The sample includes 150,000 to 200,000 clones, around three quarters of them seen just once. The sequence came from a male donor in good health and CMV-seronegative. The specimen was PBMCs.

The CDR3 DNA follows: TGTGCCAGCAGCTTTCGAACAGCCTTCTATGGCTACACCTTC. This gives the protein CASSFRTAFYGYTF. The V call is TRBV5-6, the J call TRBJ1-2; D gene uncertain. The germline CDR1 and CDR2 sequences are SGHDT and YYEEEE. Trimming left V 2 bases short and J 4 bases short, with 12 bases between. This CDR3 comprises 14 residues.